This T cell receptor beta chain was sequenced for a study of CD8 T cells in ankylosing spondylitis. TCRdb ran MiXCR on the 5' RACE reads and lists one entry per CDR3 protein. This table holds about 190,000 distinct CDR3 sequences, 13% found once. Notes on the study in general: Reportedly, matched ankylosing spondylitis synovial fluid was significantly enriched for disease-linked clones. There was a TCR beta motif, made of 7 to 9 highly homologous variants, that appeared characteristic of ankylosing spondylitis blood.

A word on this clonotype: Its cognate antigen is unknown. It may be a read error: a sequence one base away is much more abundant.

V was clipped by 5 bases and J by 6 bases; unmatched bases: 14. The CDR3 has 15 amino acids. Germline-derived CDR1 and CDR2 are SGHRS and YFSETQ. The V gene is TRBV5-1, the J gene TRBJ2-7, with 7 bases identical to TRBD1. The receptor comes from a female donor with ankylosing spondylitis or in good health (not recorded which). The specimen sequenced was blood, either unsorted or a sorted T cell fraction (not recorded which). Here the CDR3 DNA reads TGCGCCAGCAGACTGGGGGCAGGGGGAGAGGTCGAGCAGTACTTC. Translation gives CASRLGAGGEVEQYF.